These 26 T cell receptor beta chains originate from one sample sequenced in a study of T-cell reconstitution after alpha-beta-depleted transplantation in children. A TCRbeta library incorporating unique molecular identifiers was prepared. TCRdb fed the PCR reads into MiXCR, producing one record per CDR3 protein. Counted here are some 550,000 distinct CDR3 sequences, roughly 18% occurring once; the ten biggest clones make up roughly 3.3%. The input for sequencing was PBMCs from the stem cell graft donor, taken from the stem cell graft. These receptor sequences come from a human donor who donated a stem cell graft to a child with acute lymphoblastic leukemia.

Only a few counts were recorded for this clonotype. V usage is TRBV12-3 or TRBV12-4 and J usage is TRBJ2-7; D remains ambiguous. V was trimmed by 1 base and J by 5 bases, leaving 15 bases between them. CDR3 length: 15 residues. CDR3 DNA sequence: TGTGCCAGCAGTTTAGGCATCGGGCAGCAGAACGAGCAGTACTTC. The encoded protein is CASSLGIGQQNEQYF.

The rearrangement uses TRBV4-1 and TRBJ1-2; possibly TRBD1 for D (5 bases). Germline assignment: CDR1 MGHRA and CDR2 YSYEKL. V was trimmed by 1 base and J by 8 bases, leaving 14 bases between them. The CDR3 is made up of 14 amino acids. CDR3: CASSQVVDGGGYTF. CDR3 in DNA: TGCGCCAGCAGCCAAGTGGTAGATGGGGGAGGCTACACCTTC.

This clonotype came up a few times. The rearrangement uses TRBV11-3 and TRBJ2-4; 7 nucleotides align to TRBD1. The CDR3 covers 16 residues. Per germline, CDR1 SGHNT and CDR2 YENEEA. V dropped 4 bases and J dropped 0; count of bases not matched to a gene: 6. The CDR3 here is CASSSGQSLAKNIQYF. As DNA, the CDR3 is TGTGCCAGCAGCTCGGGACAGAGCTTAGCCAAAAACATTCAGTACTTC.

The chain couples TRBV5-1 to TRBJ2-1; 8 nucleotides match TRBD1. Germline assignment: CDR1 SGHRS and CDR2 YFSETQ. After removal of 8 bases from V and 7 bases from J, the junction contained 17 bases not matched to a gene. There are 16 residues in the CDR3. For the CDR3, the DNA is TGCGCCAGTCGCCCCGGACAGGGTCCGGGGTGGAATGAGCAGTTCTTC. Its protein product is CASRPGQGPGWNEQFF.

The CDR3 region is CASSLLAGLGEQFF. DNA for the CDR3: TGTGCCAGCAGTTTACTAGCGGGATTGGGAGAGCAGTTCTTC. The chain uses TRBV12-3 or TRBV12-4 and TRBJ2-1; TRBD2 agrees at 9 bases. CDR3 length equals 14 residues. Losses at the gene ends were 2 bases for V and 10 bases for J; bases not matched to a gene: 6.

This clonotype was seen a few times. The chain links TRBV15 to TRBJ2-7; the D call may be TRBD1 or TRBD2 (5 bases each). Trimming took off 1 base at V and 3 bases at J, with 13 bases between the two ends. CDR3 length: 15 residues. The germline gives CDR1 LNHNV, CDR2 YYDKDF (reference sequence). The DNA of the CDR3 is TGTGCCACCAGCAGAGCCCCGGGACCGTACTACGAGCAGTACTTC. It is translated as CATSRAPGPYYEQYF.

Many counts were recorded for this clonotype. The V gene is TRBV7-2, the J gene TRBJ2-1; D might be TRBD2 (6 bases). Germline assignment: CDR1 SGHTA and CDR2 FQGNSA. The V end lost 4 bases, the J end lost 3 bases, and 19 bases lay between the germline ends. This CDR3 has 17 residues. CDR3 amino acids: CASSSRASGGYYNEQFF. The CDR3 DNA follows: TGTGCCAGCAGCTCAAGGGCGAGTGGGGGGTACTACAATGAGCAGTTCTTC.

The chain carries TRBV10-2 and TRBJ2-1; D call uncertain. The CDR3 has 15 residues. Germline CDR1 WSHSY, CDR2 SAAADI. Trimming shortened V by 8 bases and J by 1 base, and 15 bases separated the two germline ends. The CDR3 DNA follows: TGCGCCAGCGGCTCAGAATCAGCATCCTACAATGAGCAGTTCTTC. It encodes CASGSESASYNEQFF.

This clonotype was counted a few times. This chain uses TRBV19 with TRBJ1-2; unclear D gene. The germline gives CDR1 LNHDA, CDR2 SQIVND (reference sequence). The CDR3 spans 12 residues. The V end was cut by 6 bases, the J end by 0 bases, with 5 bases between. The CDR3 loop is CASSGSNYGYTF. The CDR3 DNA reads TGTGCCAGTAGCGGTTCTAACTATGGCTACACCTTC.

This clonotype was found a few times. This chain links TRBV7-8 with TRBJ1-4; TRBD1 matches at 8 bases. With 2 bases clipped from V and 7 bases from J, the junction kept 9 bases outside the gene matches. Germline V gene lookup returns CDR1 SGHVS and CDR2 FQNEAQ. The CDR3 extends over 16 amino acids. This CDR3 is CASSLTWGTGGEKLFF. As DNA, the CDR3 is TGTGCCAGCAGCTTAACGTGGGGAACAGGGGGTGAAAAACTGTTTTTT. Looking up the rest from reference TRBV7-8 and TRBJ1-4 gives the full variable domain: GAGVSQSPRYKVAKRGQDVALRCDPISGHVSLFWYQQALGQGPEFLTYFQNEAQLDKSGLPSDRFFAERPEGSVSTLKIQRTQQEDSAVYLCASSLTWGTGGEKLFFGSGTQLSVL.

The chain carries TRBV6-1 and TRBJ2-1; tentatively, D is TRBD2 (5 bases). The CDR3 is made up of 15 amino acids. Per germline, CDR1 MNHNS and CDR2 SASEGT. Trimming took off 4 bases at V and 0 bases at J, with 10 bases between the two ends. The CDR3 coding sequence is TGTGCCAGCAGTGCGGGGTCTGTCTCCTACAATGAGCAGTTCTTC. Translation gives CASSAGSVSYNEQFF.

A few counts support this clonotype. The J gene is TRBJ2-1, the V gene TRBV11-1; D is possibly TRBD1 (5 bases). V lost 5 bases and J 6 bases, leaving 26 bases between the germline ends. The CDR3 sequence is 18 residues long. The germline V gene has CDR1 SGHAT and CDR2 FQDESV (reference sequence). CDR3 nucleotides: TGTGCCAGCAGCGAATGGCTGTTAAGGGGCCAGGAGTCCAATGAGCAGTTCTTC. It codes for CASSEWLLRGQESNEQFF.

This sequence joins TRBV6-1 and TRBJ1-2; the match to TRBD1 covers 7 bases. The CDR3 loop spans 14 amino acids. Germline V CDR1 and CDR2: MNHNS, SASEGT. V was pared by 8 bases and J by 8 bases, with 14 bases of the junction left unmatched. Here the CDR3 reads CASRRSEGASGYTF. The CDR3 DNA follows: TGTGCCAGCCGTCGATCGGAGGGGGCGTCGGGCTACACCTTC.

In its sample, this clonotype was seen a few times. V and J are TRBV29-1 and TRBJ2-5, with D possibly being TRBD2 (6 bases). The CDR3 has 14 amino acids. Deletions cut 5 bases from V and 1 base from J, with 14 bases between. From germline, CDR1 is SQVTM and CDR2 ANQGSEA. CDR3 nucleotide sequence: TGCAGCGTTCAGTCGGGGGACTCCCAAGAGACCCAGTACTTC. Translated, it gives CSVQSGDSQETQYF.

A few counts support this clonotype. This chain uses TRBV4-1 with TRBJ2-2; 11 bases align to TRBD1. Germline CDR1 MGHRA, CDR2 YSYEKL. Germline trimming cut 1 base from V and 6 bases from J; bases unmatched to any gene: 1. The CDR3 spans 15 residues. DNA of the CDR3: TGCGCCAGCAGCCAAGCGGGACAGGGGGCCGGGGAGCTGTTTTTT. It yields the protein CASSQAGQGAGELFF.

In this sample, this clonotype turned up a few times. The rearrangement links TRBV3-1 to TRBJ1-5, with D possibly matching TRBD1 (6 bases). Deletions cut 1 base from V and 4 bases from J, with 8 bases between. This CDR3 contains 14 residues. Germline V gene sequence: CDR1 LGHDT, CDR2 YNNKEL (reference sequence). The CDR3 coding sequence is TGTGCCAGCAGCCAAGGGACAGAGAATCAGCCCCAGCATTTT. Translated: CASSQGTENQPQHF. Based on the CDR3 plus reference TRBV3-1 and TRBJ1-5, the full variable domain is DTAVSQTPKYLVTQMGNDKSIKCEQNLGHDTMYWYKQDSKKFLKIMFSYNNKELIINETVPNRFSPKSPDKAHLNLHINSLELGDSAVYFCASSQGTENQPQHFGDGTRLSIL.

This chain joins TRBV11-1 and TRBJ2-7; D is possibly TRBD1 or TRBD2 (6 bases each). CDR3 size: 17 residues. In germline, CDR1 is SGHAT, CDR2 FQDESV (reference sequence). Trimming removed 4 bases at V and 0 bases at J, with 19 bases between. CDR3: CASSSDPGARGSYEQYF. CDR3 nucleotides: TGTGCCAGCAGCTCGGACCCGGGGGCCCGGGGCTCCTACGAGCAGTACTTC. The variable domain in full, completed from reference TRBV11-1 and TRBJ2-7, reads EAEVAQSPRYKITEKSQAVAFWCDPISGHATLYWYRQILGQGPELLVQFQDESVVDDSQLPKDRFSAERLKGVDSTLKIQPAELGDSAMYLCASSSDPGARGSYEQYFGPGTRLTVT.

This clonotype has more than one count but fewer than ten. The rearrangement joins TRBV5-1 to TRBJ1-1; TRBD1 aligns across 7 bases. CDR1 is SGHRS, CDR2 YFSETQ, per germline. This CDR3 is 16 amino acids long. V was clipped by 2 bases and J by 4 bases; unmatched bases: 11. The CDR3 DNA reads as TGCGCCAGCAGCTTCCGACAGGGCTCCCCTAGCACTGAAGCTTTCTTT. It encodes CASSFRQGSPSTEAFF.

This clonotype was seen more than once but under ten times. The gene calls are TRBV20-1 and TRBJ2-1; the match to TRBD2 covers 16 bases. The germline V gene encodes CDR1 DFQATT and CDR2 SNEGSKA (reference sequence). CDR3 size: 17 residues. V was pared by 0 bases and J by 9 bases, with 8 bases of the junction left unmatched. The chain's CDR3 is CSARDTAGLAGGLEQFF. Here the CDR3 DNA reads TGCAGTGCTAGAGATACGGCGGGACTAGCGGGAGGGCTTGAGCAGTTCTTC.

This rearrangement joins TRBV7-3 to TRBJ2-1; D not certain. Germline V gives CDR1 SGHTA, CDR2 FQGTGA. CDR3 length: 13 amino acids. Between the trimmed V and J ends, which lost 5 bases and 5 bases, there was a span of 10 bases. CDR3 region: CASSRAFNNEQFF. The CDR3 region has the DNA TGTGCCAGCAGCCGGGCGTTCAACAATGAGCAGTTCTTC.

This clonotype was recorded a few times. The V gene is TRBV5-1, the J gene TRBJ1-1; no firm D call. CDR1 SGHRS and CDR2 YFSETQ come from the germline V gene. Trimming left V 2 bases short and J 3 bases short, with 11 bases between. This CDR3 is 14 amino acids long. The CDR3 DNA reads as TGCGCCAGCAGCTTTCAGGATCTGGACACTGAAGCTTTCTTT. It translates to CASSFQDLDTEAFF.

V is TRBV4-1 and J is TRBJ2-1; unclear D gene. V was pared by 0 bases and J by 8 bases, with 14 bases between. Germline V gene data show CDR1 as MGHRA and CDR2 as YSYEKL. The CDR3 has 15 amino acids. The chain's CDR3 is CASSQDLISFDEQFF. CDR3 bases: TGCGCCAGCAGCCAAGATCTCATTAGTTTCGATGAGCAGTTCTTC.

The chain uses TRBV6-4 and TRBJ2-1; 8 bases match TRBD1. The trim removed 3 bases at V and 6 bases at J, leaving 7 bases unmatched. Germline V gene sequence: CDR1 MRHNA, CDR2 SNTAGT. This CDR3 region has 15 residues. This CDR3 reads CASSESGGAGNEQFF. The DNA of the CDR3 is TGTGCCAGCAGTGAATCAGGGGGCGCGGGCAATGAGCAGTTCTTC.

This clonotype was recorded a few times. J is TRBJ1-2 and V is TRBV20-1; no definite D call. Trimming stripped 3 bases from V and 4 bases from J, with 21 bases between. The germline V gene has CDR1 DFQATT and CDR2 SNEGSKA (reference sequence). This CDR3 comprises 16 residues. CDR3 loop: CSASAGRALAGYGYTF. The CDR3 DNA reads TGCAGTGCTAGTGCGGGGAGGGCCCTAGCCGGCTATGGCTACACCTTC.

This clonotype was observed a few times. The CDR3 DNA sequence: TGCGCCAGCAGCTTGGCCATGTTTGGCGGGAGCGGAGAGACCCAGTACTTC. Amino acid sequence: CASSLAMFGGSGETQYF. This chain joins TRBV5-1 and TRBJ2-5; the match to TRBD2 covers 7 bases. J was trimmed by 4 bases and V by 0 bases; bases with no gene match: 12. The CDR3 is 17 residues long. Germline CDR1 and CDR2: SGHRS and YFSETQ.

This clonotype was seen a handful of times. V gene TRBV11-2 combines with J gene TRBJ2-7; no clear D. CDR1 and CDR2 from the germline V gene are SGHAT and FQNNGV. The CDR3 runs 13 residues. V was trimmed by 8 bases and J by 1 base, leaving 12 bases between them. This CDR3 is CASGDTRSYEQYF. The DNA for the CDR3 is TGTGCCAGCGGTGACACCCGTTCCTACGAGCAGTACTTC.